The 7 T cell receptor beta chains below come from one sample, sequenced in a study of T-cell memory formation after mild COVID-19. From the 5' RACE reads, TCRdb called clonotypes with MiXCR, one entry per CDR3 protein. The sample has over 50,000 distinct CDR3 sequences, 9.3% seen once; the top ten hold around 11%. The sample comprised PBMCs or a T cell subset sorted from them (not recorded which). All receptors derive from an adult woman who had mild COVID-19 (a few samples of this study predate the infection). Cell type and time point are not known.

The chain couples TRBV4-3 to TRBJ2-5, with TRBD1 matching 11 bases. Trimming at V came to 3 bases and at J to 3 bases, leaving 3 bases not matched to a gene. The CDR3 covers 15 residues. In germline, CDR1 is LGHNA, CDR2 YSLEER. CDR3 amino acids: CASSHGTGGEETQYF. The CDR3 DNA follows: TGCGCCAGCAGCCACGGGACAGGGGGAGAAGAGACCCAGTACTTC.

This clonotype was picked up many times. This rearrangement joins TRBV7-9 to TRBJ2-6, with D unresolved. V was cut by 5 bases and J by 0 bases, with 11 bases left in between. CDR3 length equals 16 residues. CDR1 is SEHNR, CDR2 FQNEAQ, per germline (reference sequence). The CDR3 DNA follows: TGTGCCAGCAGCCCCGGATCTTACTCTGGGGCCAACGTCCTGACTTTC. Protein product: CASSPGSYSGANVLTF.

The rearrangement joins TRBV7-2 to TRBJ2-7; 10 bases line up with TRBD2. Trimming removed 3 bases from V and 10 bases from J; junction bases left unmatched: 9. The CDR3 loop spans 14 amino acids. Looked up from germline, CDR1 is SGHTA and CDR2 is FQGNSA. The CDR3 DNA sequence: TGTGCCAGCAGCTTTCTACTAGCGGGATCTGTACAGTACTTC. Protein product: CASSFLLAGSVQYF.

This clonotype was counted between two and nine times. The genes are TRBV7-3 and TRBJ1-1; no clear D gene. This CDR3 has 14 amino acids. The V end was cut by 5 bases, the J end by 7 bases, with 17 bases between. The germline V gene has CDR1 SGHTA and CDR2 FQGTGA. For the CDR3, the DNA is TGTGCCAGCAGCCTCCGGACTGACGGCGGTGAAGCTTTCTTT. This encodes CASSLRTDGGEAFF.

This clonotype occurred many times. J is TRBJ2-3 and V is TRBV12-3 or TRBV12-4; D is possibly TRBD1 (6 bases). Trimming took 3 bases from V and 0 from J, leaving 28 bases between them. CDR3 length equals 21 residues. The CDR3 coding sequence is TGTGCCAGCAGTTTTCGGTGGGGGCCCGGCGATCACTCGTCTAGCACAGATACGCAGTATTTT. Its translation: CASSFRWGPGDHSSSTDTQYF.

The sample holds many counts of this clonotype. The V and J genes are TRBV3-1 and TRBJ1-2; 7 bases fit TRBD1. V lost 3 bases and J lost 7; bases outside the gene matches: 5. The CDR3 totals 13 residues. CDR1 is LGHDT, CDR2 YNNKEL, per germline (reference sequence). CDR3 nucleotide sequence: TGTGCCAGCAGCCACCGACAGGGCCCTGGCTACACCTTC. It yields the protein CASSHRQGPGYTF.

This clonotype was counted only a few times. The chain has TRBV10-3 and TRBJ2-7; D is uncertain. This CDR3 comprises 12 residues. The V gene's germline CDR1 is ENHRY and CDR2 SYGVKD. The V end lost 4 bases, the J end lost 2 bases, and 6 bases lay between the germline ends. CDR3 DNA sequence: TGTGCCATCAGTGGTGGGGCCTACGAGCAGTACTTC. Translated: CAISGGAYEQYF.